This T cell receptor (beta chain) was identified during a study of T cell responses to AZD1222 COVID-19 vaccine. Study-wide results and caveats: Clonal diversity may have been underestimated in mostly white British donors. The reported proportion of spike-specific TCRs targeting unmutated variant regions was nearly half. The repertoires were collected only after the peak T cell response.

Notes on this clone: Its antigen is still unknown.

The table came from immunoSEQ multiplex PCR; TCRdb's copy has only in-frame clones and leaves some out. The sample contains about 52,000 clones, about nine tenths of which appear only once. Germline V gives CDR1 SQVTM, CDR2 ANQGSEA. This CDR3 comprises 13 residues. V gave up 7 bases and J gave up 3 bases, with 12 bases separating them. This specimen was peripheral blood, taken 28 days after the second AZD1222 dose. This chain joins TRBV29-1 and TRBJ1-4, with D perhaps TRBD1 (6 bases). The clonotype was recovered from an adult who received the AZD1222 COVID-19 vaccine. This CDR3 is CSARGDSNEKLFF. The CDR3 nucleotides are TGCAGCGCCAGGGGAGACTCTAATGAAAAACTGTTTTTT.